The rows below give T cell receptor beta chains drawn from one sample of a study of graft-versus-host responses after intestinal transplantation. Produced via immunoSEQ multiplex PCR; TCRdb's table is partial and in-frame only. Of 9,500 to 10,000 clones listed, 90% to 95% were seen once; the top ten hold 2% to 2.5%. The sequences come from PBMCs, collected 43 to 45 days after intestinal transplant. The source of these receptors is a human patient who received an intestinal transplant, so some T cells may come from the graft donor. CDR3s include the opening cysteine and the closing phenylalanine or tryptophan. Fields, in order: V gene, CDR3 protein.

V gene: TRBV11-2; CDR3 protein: CASSWGRVTSSYNEQFF
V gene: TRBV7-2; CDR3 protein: CASSSLGQGGAYEQYF
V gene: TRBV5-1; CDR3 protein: CASSPGGWDRGRNQPQHF
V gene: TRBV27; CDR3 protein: CASSWAGSVNEQFF
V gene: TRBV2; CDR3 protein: CASSDIVQGPYGYTF
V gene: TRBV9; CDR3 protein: CASSTGPKMDLNTGELFF
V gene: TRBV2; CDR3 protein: CASSPGLAGTDTQYF
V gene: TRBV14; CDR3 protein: CASSPLPRERPDTQYF
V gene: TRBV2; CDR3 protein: CASNSLGPYNEQFF
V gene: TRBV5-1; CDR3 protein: CASNDGQGGETQYF
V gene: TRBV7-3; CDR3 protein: CASSLAGESDEQFF
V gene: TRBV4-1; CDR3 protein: CASSQPWEEETQYF
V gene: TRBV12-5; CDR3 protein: CASGSWIDVNEQYF
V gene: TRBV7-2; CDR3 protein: CASSFWRYQETQYF
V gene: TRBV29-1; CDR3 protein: CSVAPMYVNTEAFF
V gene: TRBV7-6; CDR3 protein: CASSLAGTSTDTQYF
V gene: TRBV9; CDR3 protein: CASSVGGLADGNEQFF
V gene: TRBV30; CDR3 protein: CAWSPPLHF
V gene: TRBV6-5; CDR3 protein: CASSYGGFSYEQYF
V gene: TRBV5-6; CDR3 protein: CASSYTQGSTDTQYF
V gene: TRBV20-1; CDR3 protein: CSARWGYGYTF
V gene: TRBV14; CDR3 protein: CASSQVLGSYNEQFF
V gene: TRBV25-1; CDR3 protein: CASSEYAGGGTEAFF
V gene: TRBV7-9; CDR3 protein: CASSPQRGSYNEQFF
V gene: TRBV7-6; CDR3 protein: CASSLAPGQGETAPTSTEAFF
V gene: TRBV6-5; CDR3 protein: CASSYSGASMNTEAFF
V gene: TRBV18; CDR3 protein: CASSPPVLAGTDTQYF
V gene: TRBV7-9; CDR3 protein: CASSTPGNTEAFF
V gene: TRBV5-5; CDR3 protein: CASSLFRGRPSYEQYF
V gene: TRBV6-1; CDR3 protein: CASSEKYPPHEQYF
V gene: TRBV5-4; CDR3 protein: CASSSLWGWVYGYTF
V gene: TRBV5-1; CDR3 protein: CASSWSNRTGDGADTQYF
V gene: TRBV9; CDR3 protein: CASSVVGGPIRSGANVLTF
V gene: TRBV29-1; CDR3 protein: CSADRGYEQYF
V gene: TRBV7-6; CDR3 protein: CASSLVGGTDTQYF
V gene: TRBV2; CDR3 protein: CASSEGRVQYF
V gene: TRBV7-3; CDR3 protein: CASSPDLGRQETQYF